A selection of T cell receptor beta chains follows, all from one sample in a study of graft-versus-host responses after intestinal transplantation. The method was immunoSEQ multiplex PCR; TCRdb's version includes in-frame clones alone and lacks a portion of them. The table shows 25,000 to 30,000 clones, with 87% occurring only once. The specimen comprised PBMCs, sampled nearly 470 days after intestinal transplantation. The receptor source for this set is a human patient who received an intestinal transplant, so some T cells may come from the graft donor. CDR3s include the opening cysteine and the closing phenylalanine or tryptophan. D genes are given only for firm matches. Expanded clones get a size class; other rows say once, few or many, or leave the size out.

CDR3nt: TGTGCCAGCAGCGCCCCTGCGAGTTGGGGGTATGGCTACACCTTC
CDR3aa: CASSAPASWGYGYTF
abundance: -
j_gene: TRBJ1-2
d_gene: -
v_gene: TRBV13

CDR3nt: TGTGCCAGCAGCCCTAAACCCGCCGGACAGATCCAAGAGACCCAGTACTTC
CDR3aa: CASSPKPAGQIQETQYF
abundance: -
j_gene: TRBJ2-5
d_gene: -
v_gene: TRBV11-2

CDR3nt: TGCGCCAGCAGCTTGGTGGCCCCTCGTGCCTCTGGAAACACCATATATTTT
CDR3aa: CASSLVAPRASGNTIYF
abundance: -
j_gene: TRBJ1-3
d_gene: -
v_gene: TRBV5-1

CDR3nt: TGTGCCAGCAGCTTAACGGGTCTGGGGGCCAACGTCCTGACTTTC
CDR3aa: CASSLTGLGANVLTF
abundance: -
j_gene: TRBJ2-6
d_gene: -
v_gene: TRBV11-2

CDR3nt: TGCGCCAGCAGCCAAGATCGCCAGGGGGGCTCCTACGAGCAGTACTTC
CDR3aa: CASSQDRQGGSYEQYF
abundance: few
j_gene: TRBJ2-7
d_gene: -
v_gene: TRBV4-3

CDR3nt: TGTGCCAGCAGCGTAGTGGGAGTGACCCCTACGGAAGCTTTCTTT
CDR3aa: CASSVVGVTPTEAFF
abundance: once
j_gene: TRBJ1-1
d_gene: -
v_gene: TRBV9

CDR3nt: TGTGCCACCAGCAGAGACTATCAGCCCCAGCATTTT
CDR3aa: CATSRDYQPQHF
abundance: -
j_gene: TRBJ1-5
d_gene: -
v_gene: TRBV15

CDR3nt: TGTGCCAGCAGCCCCGGGACAGCGCGTTATGGCTACACCTTC
CDR3aa: CASSPGTARYGYTF
abundance: few
j_gene: TRBJ1-2
d_gene: TRBD1
v_gene: TRBV7-3

CDR3nt: TGCGCCAGCAGCACTTCCTACAGGGGCCCCACTGAAGCTTTCTTT
CDR3aa: CASSTSYRGPTEAFF
abundance: few
j_gene: TRBJ1-1
d_gene: TRBD1
v_gene: TRBV5-1

CDR3nt: TGTGCCAGCAGTTCGGGACAGGGAACTGAAGCTTTCTTT
CDR3aa: CASSSGQGTEAFF
abundance: -
j_gene: TRBJ1-1
d_gene: TRBD1
v_gene: TRBV6-5

CDR3nt: TGTGCCAGCAGCTTGCTGGACAGGTACCAAGAGACCCAGTACTTC
CDR3aa: CASSLLDRYQETQYF
abundance: -
j_gene: TRBJ2-5
d_gene: TRBD1
v_gene: TRBV5-6

CDR3nt: TGCGCCAGCAGTTTCCAGGGCAATCAGCCCCAGCATTTT
CDR3aa: CASSFQGNQPQHF
abundance: -
j_gene: TRBJ1-5
d_gene: -
v_gene: TRBV5-1

CDR3nt: TGCGCCAGCAGCCAAGATCTGCCAGGGGGCTTAACAGATACGCAGTATTTT
CDR3aa: CASSQDLPGGLTDTQYF
abundance: -
j_gene: TRBJ2-3
d_gene: TRBD1
v_gene: TRBV4-3

CDR3nt: TGTGCCAGCAGCTCAAGCCAGGGGCGGGAAGGCTACACCTTC
CDR3aa: CASSSSQGREGYTF
abundance: once
j_gene: TRBJ1-2
d_gene: -
v_gene: TRBV7-9

CDR3nt: TGTGCCAGCTCAGGGTCCGGGACCTCTGGAAACACCATATATTTT
CDR3aa: CASSGSGTSGNTIYF
abundance: -
j_gene: TRBJ1-3
d_gene: -
v_gene: TRBV6-5

CDR3nt: TGTGCCAGCAGGAGGGGTTGGGGGGCTTACGAGCAGTACTTC
CDR3aa: CASRRGWGAYEQYF
abundance: -
j_gene: TRBJ2-7
d_gene: -
v_gene: TRBV28

CDR3nt: TGTGCCAGCAGCAGCCGATCGGTCACAGATACGCAGTATTTT
CDR3aa: CASSSRSVTDTQYF
abundance: -
j_gene: TRBJ2-3
d_gene: -
v_gene: TRBV5-4